This T cell receptor beta chain stems from a study of blood T cell repertoires in COVID-19. As for the study in general: Spain, Italy and the United States supplied samples that represented acute and convalescent COVID-19. T cells, B-cell-depleted T cells, or PBMCs supplied cDNA or gDNA.

As processed by the authors: Amplification with reference gene primers provided the estimates of nucleated cell counts. Some clones are missing from TCRdb's copy, which holds only in-frame ones; the method was immunoSEQ multiplex PCR. The V and J calls and clone size were taken over from that table, and D and trimming were inferred from the DNA. The sample carries roughly 430,000 clones, approximately 91% recorded once. Participants were placed into cohorts based on the clinical history they reported. The TCR sequence derives from a woman in her forties with acute COVID-19. The source material was PBMCs or T cells enriched from blood (not recorded which).

The CDR3 DNA reads TGCAGTGCTAGTCAGCGTGTACGCAATCAGCCCCAGCATTTT. Translated, it gives CSASQRVRNQPQHF. The chain joins TRBV20-1 to TRBJ1-5, with D unresolved. Germline V gives CDR1 DFQATT, CDR2 SNEGSKA (reference sequence). There are 14 residues in the CDR3. The germline V and J ends were trimmed by 3 bases and 2 bases, with 11 bases remaining between them.